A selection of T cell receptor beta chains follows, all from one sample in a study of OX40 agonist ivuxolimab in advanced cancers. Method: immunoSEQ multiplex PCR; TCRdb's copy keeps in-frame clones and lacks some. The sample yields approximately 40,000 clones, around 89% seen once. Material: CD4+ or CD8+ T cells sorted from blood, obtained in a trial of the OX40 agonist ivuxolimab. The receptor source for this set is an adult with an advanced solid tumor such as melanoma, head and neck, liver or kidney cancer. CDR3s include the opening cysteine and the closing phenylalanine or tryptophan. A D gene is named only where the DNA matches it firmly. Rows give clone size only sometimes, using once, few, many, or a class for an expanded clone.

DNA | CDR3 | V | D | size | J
TGCGCCAGCAGCTTGGACCTCTCCACCGGGACCCAGTACTTC | CASSLDLSTGTQYF | TRBV5-1 | NA | NA | TRBJ2-5
TGTGCCAGCAGCGAGCCCGGGACAGGAGGTATCTACGAGCAGTACTTC | CASSEPGTGGIYEQYF | TRBV28 | TRBD1 | once | TRBJ2-7
TGTGCCAGTAGTATGGAAGGGGGCTCCAAAAACATTCAGTACTTC | CASSMEGGSKNIQYF | TRBV19 | TRBD1 | once | TRBJ2-4
TGTGCCACCCTCCCACAGACCCAAGAGACCCAGTACTTC | CATLPQTQETQYF | TRBV28 | NA | NA | TRBJ2-5
TGTGCCAGAACCGGGCTTAGCGGGAGGGCCGGTACCGGGGAGCTGTTTTTT | CARTGLSGRAGTGELFF | TRBV7-5 | NA | NA | TRBJ2-2
TGTGCCAGCATTAAATTCCACAACCGGGACAGGAACACTGAAGCTTTCTTT | CASIKFHNRDRNTEAFF | TRBV28 | TRBD1 | NA | TRBJ1-1
TGCGCCAGCAGCTTCCTAGATCCAGACGAGCAGTACTTC | CASSFLDPDEQYF | TRBV5-1 | NA | NA | TRBJ2-7
TGTGCCAGCAGCTTGGGACTAGCGGGAGGGCCGAGGGAGACCCAGTACTTC | CASSLGLAGGPRETQYF | TRBV11-2 | TRBD2 | once | TRBJ2-5
TGTGCCTGGGTTAGAACCATGACAGGGCGTATAGGCTATGGCTACACCTTC | CAWVRTMTGRIGYGYTF | TRBV30 | TRBD1 | NA | TRBJ1-2
TGTGCCAGCAGCGCCGAACTAGCGGGTTTCGATGAGCAGTTCTTC | CASSAELAGFDEQFF | TRBV5-8 | TRBD2 | once | TRBJ2-1
TGTGCCAGTACCCACCTAGCGGGAGGGACAGATACGCAGTATTTT | CASTHLAGGTDTQYF | TRBV19 | TRBD2 | NA | TRBJ2-3
TGTGCCAGCGGGAGACTAGCGGGAGCCTACAATGAGCAGTTCTTC | CASGRLAGAYNEQFF | TRBV14 | TRBD2 | NA | TRBJ2-1
TGTGCCAGCAGTGAAAGAGGGGTTTCCTATGGCTACACCTTC | CASSERGVSYGYTF | TRBV6-1 | NA | NA | TRBJ1-2
TGTGCCAGCAGCATCGGCCCGTCGGGCACCATATATTTT | CASSIGPSGTIYF | TRBV7-2 | NA | NA | TRBJ1-3
TGTGCCAGCAGACCCAGGACAAATAACTATGGCTACACCTTC | CASRPRTNNYGYTF | TRBV28 | NA | once | TRBJ1-2
TGTGCCAGCAGGGCAGGGGGTGGCTATGGCTACACCTTC | CASRAGGGYGYTF | TRBV6-5 | TRBD1 | NA | TRBJ1-2
TGTGCCTGGTCAGGTTCCTCAGGGGGAGCCTACGAGCAGTACTTC | CAWSGSSGGAYEQYF | TRBV30 | TRBD1 | NA | TRBJ2-7
TGTGCCAGCAGTTCCGGAAACACCATATATTTT | CASSSGNTIYF | TRBV28 | NA | NA | TRBJ1-3
TGTGCCAGTAAAACAGGGGCGGGCACTGAAGCTTTCTTT | CASKTGAGTEAFF | TRBV19 | TRBD1 | NA | TRBJ1-1
TGTGCCAGCAGACTAAGCGGAGACGGGACAGATACGCAGTATTTT | CASRLSGDGTDTQYF | TRBV5-4 | NA | once | TRBJ2-3
TGTGCCAGCAGCCAAGACTTAGGAGTGGGGGCCCAGCATTTT | CASSQDLGVGAQHF | TRBV5-4 | NA | NA | TRBJ1-5
TGCGCCAGCAGCGGTACAGGGGGCACTAATGAAAAACTGTTTTTT | CASSGTGGTNEKLFF | TRBV5-1 | TRBD1 | NA | TRBJ1-4
TGTGCCAGCTCACCCGTGACTTCCGGGACAGGGATGTACGAGCAGTACTTC | CASSPVTSGTGMYEQYF | TRBV18 | TRBD1 | NA | TRBJ2-7
TGCGCCAGCAGCTTGGCCGCAGGGAAGTCCTATGGCTACACCTTC | CASSLAAGKSYGYTF | TRBV5-1 | NA | once | TRBJ1-2
TGTGCCAGCAGTCGAACCCCGGGACTAGCGGGAGTAGTAGAGCAGTACTTC | CASSRTPGLAGVVEQYF | TRBV14 | TRBD2 | NA | TRBJ2-7
TGTGCCAGCAGCTTGGGTCAGGGGTACTACGAGCAGTACTTC | CASSLGQGYYEQYF | TRBV5-4 | NA | NA | TRBJ2-7
TGTGCCAGCAAGACAGGGGGCAGAAATCAGCCCCAGCATTTT | CASKTGGRNQPQHF | TRBV28 | TRBD1 | medium-sized | TRBJ1-5
TGTGCCAGCAGTCCTGGTCCATGGGAGACCCAGTACTTC | CASSPGPWETQYF | TRBV28 | NA | NA | TRBJ2-5